This T cell receptor (beta chain) originates from a study of blood T cells in healthy people across ages. The junction had 10 bases not matched to a gene; V was cut back by 6 bases and J by 4 bases. CDR3 length: 17 residues. Germline loops: CDR1 LGHDT, CDR2 YNNKEL (reference sequence). With a J-beta primer mix and a sample-barcoded 5' primer, a second PCR ran about 7 to 12 cycles. TCRdb redid the calling of the 5' RACE reads with MiXCR, one entry per CDR3 protein. Altogether 650,000 to 1,000,000 distinct CDR3 sequences are present, 35% to 60% being singletons, with the ten largest covering 15% to 20%.

The chain has TRBV3-1 and TRBJ2-3; the match to TRBD2 covers 13 bases. The sequenced sample consisted of blood. This TCR came from a man at least 80 years old in good health. The DNA of the CDR3 is TGTGCCAGCAGTCTAGGACTAGCGGGAGCCCTCGCAGATACGCAGTATTTT. This codes for CASSLGLAGALADTQYF.